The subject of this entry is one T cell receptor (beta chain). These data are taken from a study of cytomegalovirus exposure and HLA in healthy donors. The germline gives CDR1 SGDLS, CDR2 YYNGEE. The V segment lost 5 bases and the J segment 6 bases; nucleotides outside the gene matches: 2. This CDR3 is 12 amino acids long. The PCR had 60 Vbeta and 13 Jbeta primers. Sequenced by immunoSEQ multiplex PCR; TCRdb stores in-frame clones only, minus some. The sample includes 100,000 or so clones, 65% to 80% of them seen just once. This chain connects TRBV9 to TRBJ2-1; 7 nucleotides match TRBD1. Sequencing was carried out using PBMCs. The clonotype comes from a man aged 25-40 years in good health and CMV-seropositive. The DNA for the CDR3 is TGTGCCAGCAGGGGACAGTTCAATGAGCAGTTCTTC. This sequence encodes CASRGQFNEQFF.